Listed below are T cell receptor beta chains from one sample, sequenced in a study of OX40 agonist ivuxolimab in advanced cancers. Assay: immunoSEQ multiplex PCR; the TCRdb copy retains only in-frame clones and omits some. The table includes 49,000 or so clones, more than 80% detected once. The sequencing used CD4+ or CD8+ T cells sorted from blood, collected in a trial of the OX40 agonist ivuxolimab. These receptors were taken from an adult with an advanced solid tumor such as melanoma, head and neck, liver or kidney cancer. Each CDR3 is given with its conserved first and last residue. A D gene is named only where the DNA matches it firmly. The size field is filled for only some rows; it gives once, few, many or a size class.

v_gene: TRBV19; j_gene: TRBJ1-5; abundance: few; d_gene: TRBD1; CDR3aa: CASSVAGGNQPQHF; CDR3nt: TGTGCCAGTAGTGTGGCAGGGGGAAATCAGCCCCAGCATTTT
v_gene: TRBV6-5; j_gene: TRBJ2-2; abundance: few; d_gene: -; CDR3aa: CASSPGAIATGELFF; CDR3nt: TGTGCCAGCAGTCCCGGGGCAATCGCCACCGGGGAGCTGTTTTTT
v_gene: TRBV10-3; j_gene: TRBJ2-7; abundance: -; d_gene: -; CDR3aa: CAIKGSRTSSYEQYF; CDR3nt: TGTGCCATCAAAGGGTCCAGGACCAGCTCCTACGAGCAGTACTTC
v_gene: TRBV7-6; j_gene: TRBJ2-7; abundance: few; d_gene: TRBD1; CDR3aa: CASSRTGEYEQYF; CDR3nt: TGTGCCAGCAGCCGAACAGGGGAATACGAGCAGTACTTC
v_gene: TRBV6-5; j_gene: TRBJ1-2; abundance: once; d_gene: TRBD1; CDR3aa: CASSYGTGGSSGYTF; CDR3nt: TGTGCCAGCAGTTACGGTACAGGGGGCTCTAGTGGCTACACCTTC
v_gene: TRBV4-1; j_gene: TRBJ2-7; abundance: -; d_gene: TRBD1; CDR3aa: CASSQEGNGTRGSEQYF; CDR3nt: TGCGCCAGCAGCCAAGAAGGGAACGGGACCAGGGGGAGCGAGCAGTACTTC
v_gene: TRBV13; j_gene: TRBJ2-4; abundance: -; d_gene: TRBD2; CDR3aa: CASSLARVGGKNIQYF; CDR3nt: TGTGCCAGCAGCTTAGCCCGGGTGGGGGGGAAAAACATTCAGTACTTC
v_gene: TRBV5-8; j_gene: TRBJ2-7; abundance: -; d_gene: -; CDR3aa: CASSGGGRLYEQYF; CDR3nt: TGTGCCAGCAGCGGGGGTGGTCGGCTTTACGAGCAGTACTTC
v_gene: TRBV7-9; j_gene: TRBJ1-1; abundance: -; d_gene: -; CDR3aa: CASTRWGNTEAFF; CDR3nt: TGTGCCAGCACACGGTGGGGGAACACTGAAGCTTTCTTT
v_gene: TRBV4-3; j_gene: TRBJ1-4; abundance: medium-sized; d_gene: -; CDR3aa: CASSQDTATNEKLFF; CDR3nt: TGCGCCAGCAGCCAAGATACCGCAACTAATGAAAAACTGTTTTTT
v_gene: TRBV27; j_gene: TRBJ2-1; abundance: -; d_gene: TRBD1; CDR3aa: CASTRTGNEQFF; CDR3nt: TGTGCCAGCACAAGGACAGGGAATGAGCAGTTCTTC
v_gene: TRBV9; j_gene: TRBJ1-5; abundance: -; d_gene: -; CDR3aa: CASNPGPSNQPQHF; CDR3nt: TGTGCCAGCAATCCGGGACCGAGCAATCAGCCCCAGCATTTT
v_gene: TRBV6-5; j_gene: TRBJ1-1; abundance: -; d_gene: -; CDR3aa: CASSYGTGTEAFF; CDR3nt: TGTGCCAGCAGTTATGGGACGGGCACTGAAGCTTTCTTT
v_gene: TRBV6-6; j_gene: TRBJ1-1; abundance: -; d_gene: -; CDR3aa: CATDGGVANTEAFF; CDR3nt: TGTGCCACCGACGGGGGGGTGGCGAACACTGAAGCTTTCTTT
v_gene: TRBV7-6; j_gene: TRBJ2-7; abundance: few; d_gene: -; CDR3aa: CASSLIGNGAEEQYF; CDR3nt: TGTGCCAGCAGCCTTATCGGGAACGGGGCGGAGGAGCAGTACTTC
v_gene: TRBV9; j_gene: TRBJ2-2; abundance: once; d_gene: TRBD2; CDR3aa: CASSVFPGTRGTGELFF; CDR3nt: TGTGCCAGCAGCGTTTTTCCCGGGACTAGGGGAACCGGGGAGCTGTTTTTT
v_gene: TRBV27; j_gene: TRBJ1-2; abundance: -; d_gene: -; CDR3aa: CASTPFGGASNYGYTF; CDR3nt: TGTGCCAGCACCCCCTTCGGCGGAGCCTCTAACTATGGCTACACCTTC
v_gene: TRBV19; j_gene: TRBJ2-1; abundance: -; d_gene: -; CDR3aa: CASSNTLQEQFF; CDR3nt: TGTGCCAGTAGTAACACTTTACAGGAGCAGTTCTTC
v_gene: TRBV7-9; j_gene: TRBJ2-1; abundance: -; d_gene: -; CDR3aa: CASSLARDGYNEQFF; CDR3nt: TGTGCCAGCAGCTTAGCGCGGGACGGGTACAATGAGCAGTTCTTC
v_gene: TRBV6-1; j_gene: TRBJ2-7; abundance: -; d_gene: TRBD2; CDR3aa: CASTPGLAATYEQYF; CDR3nt: TGTGCCAGCACCCCCGGACTAGCGGCGACCTACGAGCAGTACTTC
v_gene: TRBV30; j_gene: TRBJ2-7; abundance: -; d_gene: -; CDR3aa: CAWSVGLTSYEQYF; CDR3nt: TGTGCCTGGAGTGTCGGACTCACGTCCTACGAGCAGTACTTC
v_gene: TRBV6-5; j_gene: TRBJ2-1; abundance: -; d_gene: TRBD2; CDR3aa: CASSTGTRGNEQFF; CDR3nt: TGTGCCAGCAGCACCGGGACTAGGGGCAATGAGCAGTTCTTC